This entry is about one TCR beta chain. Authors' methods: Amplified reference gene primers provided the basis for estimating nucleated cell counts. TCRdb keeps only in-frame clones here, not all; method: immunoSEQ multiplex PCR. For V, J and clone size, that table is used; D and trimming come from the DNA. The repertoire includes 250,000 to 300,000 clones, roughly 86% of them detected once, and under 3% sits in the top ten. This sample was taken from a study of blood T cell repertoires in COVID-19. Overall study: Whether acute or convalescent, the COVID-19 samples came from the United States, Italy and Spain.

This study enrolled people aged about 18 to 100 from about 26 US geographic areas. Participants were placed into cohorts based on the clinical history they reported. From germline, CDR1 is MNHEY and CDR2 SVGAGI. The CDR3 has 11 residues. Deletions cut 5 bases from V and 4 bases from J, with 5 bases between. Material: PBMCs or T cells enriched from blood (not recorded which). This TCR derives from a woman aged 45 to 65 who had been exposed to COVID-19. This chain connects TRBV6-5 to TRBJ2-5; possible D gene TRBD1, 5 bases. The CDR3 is CASSQGETQYF. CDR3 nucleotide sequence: TGTGCCAGCAGTCAGGGAGAGACCCAGTACTTC.